The subject of this entry is one TCR beta chain. This entry is derived from a study of cytomegalovirus exposure and HLA in healthy donors. The primer mix had 60 Vbeta and 13 Jbeta primers. TCRdb's table, derived via immunoSEQ multiplex PCR, lists solely in-frame clones and lacks some. Of 73,000 or so clones in the sample, more than 65% were seen once. V lost 2 bases to trimming and J lost 2 bases, with 13 bases between them. This CDR3 region has 15 residues. CDR1 is SGHDT, CDR2 YYEEEE, per germline. Input material: PBMCs. J is TRBJ1-2 and V is TRBV5-6, with a tentative D call TRBD1 (5 bases). This TCR was sampled from a woman aged 40 to 50 in good health and CMV-seropositive. The CDR3 here is CASSFVQEENYGYTF. The CDR3 region has the DNA TGTGCCAGCAGCTTCGTACAGGAAGAGAACTATGGCTACACCTTC.